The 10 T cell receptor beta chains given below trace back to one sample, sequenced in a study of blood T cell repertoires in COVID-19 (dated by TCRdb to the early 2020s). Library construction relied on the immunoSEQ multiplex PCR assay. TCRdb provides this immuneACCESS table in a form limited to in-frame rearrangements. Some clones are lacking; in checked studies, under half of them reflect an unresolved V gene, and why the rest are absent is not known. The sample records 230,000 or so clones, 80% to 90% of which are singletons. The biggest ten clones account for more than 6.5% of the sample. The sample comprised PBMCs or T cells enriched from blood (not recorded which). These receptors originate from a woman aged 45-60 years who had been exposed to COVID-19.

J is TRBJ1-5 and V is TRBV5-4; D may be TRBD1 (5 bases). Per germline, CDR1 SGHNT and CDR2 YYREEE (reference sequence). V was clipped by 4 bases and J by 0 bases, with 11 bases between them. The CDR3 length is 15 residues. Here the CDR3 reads CASSAGRDSNQPQHF. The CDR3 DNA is TGTGCCAGCAGCGCGGGACGGGATAGCAATCAGCCCCAGCATTTT.

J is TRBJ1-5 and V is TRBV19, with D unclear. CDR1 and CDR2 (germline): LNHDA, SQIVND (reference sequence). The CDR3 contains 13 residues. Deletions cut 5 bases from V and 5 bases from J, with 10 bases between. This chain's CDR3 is CASSYRGDQPQHF. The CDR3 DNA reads TGTGCCAGTAGTTACCGAGGCGATCAGCCCCAGCATTTT.

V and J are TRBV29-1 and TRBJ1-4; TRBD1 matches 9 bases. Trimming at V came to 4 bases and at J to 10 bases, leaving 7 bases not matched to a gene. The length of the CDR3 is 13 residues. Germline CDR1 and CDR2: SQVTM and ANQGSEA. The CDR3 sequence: CSVGDRVKGKLFF. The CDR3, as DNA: TGCAGCGTTGGGGACAGGGTAAAAGGAAAACTGTTTTTT. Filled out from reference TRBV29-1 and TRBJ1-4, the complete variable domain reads SAVISQKPSRDICQRGTSLTIQCQVDSQVTMMFWYRQQPGQSLTLIATANQGSEATYESGFVIDKFPISRPNLTFSTLTVSNMSPEDSSIYLCSVGDRVKGKLFFGSGTQLSVL.

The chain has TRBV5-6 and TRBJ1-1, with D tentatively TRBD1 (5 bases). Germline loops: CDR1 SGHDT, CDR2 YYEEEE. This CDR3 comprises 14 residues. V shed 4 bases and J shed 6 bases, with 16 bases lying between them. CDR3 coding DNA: TGTGCCAGCAGCAGATTCGGCGGAGGGGCTGAAGCTTTCTTT. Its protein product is CASSRFGGGAEAFF. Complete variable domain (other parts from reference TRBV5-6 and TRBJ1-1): DAGVTQSPTHLIKTRGQQVTLRCSPKSGHDTVSWYQQALGQGPQFIFQYYEEEERQRGNFPDRFSGHQFPNYSSELNVNALLLGDSALYLCASSRFGGGAEAFFGQGTRLTVV.

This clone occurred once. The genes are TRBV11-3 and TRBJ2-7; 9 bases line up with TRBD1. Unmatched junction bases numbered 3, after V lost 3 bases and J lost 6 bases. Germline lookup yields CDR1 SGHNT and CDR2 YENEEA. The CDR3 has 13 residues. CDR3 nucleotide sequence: TGTGCCAGCAGCTTGGACAGGGGTCGCGAGCAGTACTTC. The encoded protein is CASSLDRGREQYF.

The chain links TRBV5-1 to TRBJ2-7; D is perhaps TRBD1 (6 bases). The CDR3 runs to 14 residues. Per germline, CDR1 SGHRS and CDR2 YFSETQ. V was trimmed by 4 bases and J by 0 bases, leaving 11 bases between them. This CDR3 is CASSPQGFSYEQYF. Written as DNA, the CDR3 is TGCGCCAGCAGCCCTCAGGGGTTCTCCTACGAGCAGTACTTC.

In nucleotides, the CDR3 is TGCGCCAGCAGTGAGAGACAGGGGGCGCGCACAGATACGCAGTATTTT. Translated, it gives CASSERQGARTDTQYF. The chain employs TRBV10-2 and TRBJ2-3; 10 bases fit TRBD1. The V and J ends lost 2 bases and 1 base, in that order; junction bases with no gene match: 3. The CDR3 is 16 residues long. CDR1 is WSHSY and CDR2 is SAAADI in the germline V gene.

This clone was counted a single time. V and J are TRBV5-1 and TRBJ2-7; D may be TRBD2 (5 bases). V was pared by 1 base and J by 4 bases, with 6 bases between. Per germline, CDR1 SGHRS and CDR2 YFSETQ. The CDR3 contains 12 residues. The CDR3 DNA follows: TGCGCCAGCAGCTTGACTAGTTACGAGCAGTACTTC. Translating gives CASSLTSYEQYF.

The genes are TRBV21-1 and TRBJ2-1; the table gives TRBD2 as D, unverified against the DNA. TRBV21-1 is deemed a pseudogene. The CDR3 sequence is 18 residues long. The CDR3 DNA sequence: TGTGCCAGCAGCAAAGCGTGGGTGGGGGACTACCGCGGGGATGAGCAGTTCTTC. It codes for CASSKAWVGDYRGDEQFF.

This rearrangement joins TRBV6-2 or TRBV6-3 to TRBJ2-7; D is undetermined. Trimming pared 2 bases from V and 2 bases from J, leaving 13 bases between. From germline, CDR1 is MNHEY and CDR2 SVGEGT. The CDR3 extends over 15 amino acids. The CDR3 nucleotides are TGTGCCAGCAGTTACCGTGCGCTAGGAACCTACGAGCAGTACTTC. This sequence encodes CASSYRALGTYEQYF.